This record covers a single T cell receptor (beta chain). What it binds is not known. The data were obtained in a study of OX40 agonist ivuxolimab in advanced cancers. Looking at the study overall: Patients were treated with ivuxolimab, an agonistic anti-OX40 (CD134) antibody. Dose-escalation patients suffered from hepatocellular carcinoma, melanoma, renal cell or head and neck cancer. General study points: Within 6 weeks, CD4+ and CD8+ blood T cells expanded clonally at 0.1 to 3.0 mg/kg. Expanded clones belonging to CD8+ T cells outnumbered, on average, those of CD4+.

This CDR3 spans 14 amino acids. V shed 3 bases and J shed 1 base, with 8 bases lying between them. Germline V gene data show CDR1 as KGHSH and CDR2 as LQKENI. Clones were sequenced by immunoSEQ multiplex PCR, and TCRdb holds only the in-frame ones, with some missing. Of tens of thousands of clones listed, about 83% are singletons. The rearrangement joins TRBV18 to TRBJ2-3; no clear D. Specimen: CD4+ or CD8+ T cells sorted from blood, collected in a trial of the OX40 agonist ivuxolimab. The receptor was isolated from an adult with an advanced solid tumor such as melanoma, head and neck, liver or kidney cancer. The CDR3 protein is CASSPGAGTDTQYF. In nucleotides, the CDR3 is TGTGCCAGCTCACCCGGTGCGGGCACAGATACGCAGTATTTT. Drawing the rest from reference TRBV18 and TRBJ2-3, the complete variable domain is NAGVMQNPRHLVRRRGQEARLRCSPMKGHSHVYWYRQLPEEGLKFMVYLQKENIIDESGMPKERFSAEFPKEGPSILRIQQVVRGDSAAYFCASSPGAGTDTQYFGPGTRLTVL.